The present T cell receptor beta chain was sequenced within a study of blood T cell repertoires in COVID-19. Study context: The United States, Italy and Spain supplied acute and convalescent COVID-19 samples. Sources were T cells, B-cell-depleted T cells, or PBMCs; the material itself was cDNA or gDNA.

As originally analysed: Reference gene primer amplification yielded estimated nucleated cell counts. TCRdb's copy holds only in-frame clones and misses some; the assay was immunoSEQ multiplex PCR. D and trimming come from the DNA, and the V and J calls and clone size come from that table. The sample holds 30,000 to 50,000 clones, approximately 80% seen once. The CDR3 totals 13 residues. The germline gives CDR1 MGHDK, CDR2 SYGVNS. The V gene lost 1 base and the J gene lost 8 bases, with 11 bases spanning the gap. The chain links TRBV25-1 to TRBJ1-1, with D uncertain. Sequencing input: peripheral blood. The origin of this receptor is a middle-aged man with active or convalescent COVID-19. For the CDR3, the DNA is TGTGCCAGCAGTGAATCGGGTCTGCAAGAAGCTTTCTTT. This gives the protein CASSESGLQEAFF.